This is a list of T cell receptor beta chains from one sample in a study of blood T cell repertoires in COVID-19. Assay used: immunoSEQ multiplex PCR; TCRdb lists only in-frame clones, some missing. The sample includes roughly 230,000 clones, approximately 82% of them seen just once. Specimen: peripheral blood. Receptors originate from a man in his forties or fifties with active or convalescent COVID-19. Both conserved end residues are part of each CDR3.

V gene	J gene	CDR3 protein
TRBV5-1	TRBJ2-1	CASSLGLAGGNNEQFF
TRBV18	TRBJ1-1	CASSPPMGGMNTEAFF
TRBV30	TRBJ1-2	CACLRLGTGNYGYTF
TRBV18	TRBJ1-3	CASSPSGGENTIYF
TRBV11-2	TRBJ1-3	CASSLYSDRGVGNTIYF
TRBV12-3/TRBV12-4	TRBJ2-7	CASSSGDFYEQYF
TRBV10-3	TRBJ2-7	CAISESWDKGYEQYF
TRBV11-2	TRBJ2-1	CASSLPGRGSSYNEQFF
TRBV5-1	TRBJ2-7	CASSFPGHNYEQYF
TRBV6-1	TRBJ1-5	CASSEVNRELNQPQHF
TRBV15	TRBJ1-1	CATSRGSGGNTEAFF
TRBV20-1	TRBJ1-2	CSASVGQGRYGYTF
TRBV7-6	TRBJ2-6	CASSFLGSFCHSTGANVLTF
TRBV30	TRBJ1-1	CAWSDQAGANTEAFF
TRBV30	TRBJ1-3	CAWEGQSDTIYF
TRBV30	TRBJ1-5	CAWAGGGDQPQHF
TRBV29-1	TRBJ1-2	CSARQGLDYGYTF
TRBV5-5	TRBJ1-4	CASSLGGRGEKLFF
TRBV11-3	TRBJ1-6	CASSFSNSPLHF
TRBV9	TRBJ2-7	CAREKTHYEQYF
TRBV6-5	TRBJ2-7	CASSSLPQGAYEQYF
TRBV30	TRBJ1-1	CAWSVKGTGQTEAFF
TRBV11-3	TRBJ2-2	CASRSGQGNTGELFF
TRBV5-5	TRBJ1-5	CASSQGTFNQPQHF
TRBV7-6	TRBJ2-5	CASSSPSVGRGTQYF
TRBV2	TRBJ2-5	CASSLDRAQETQYF
TRBV4-1	TRBJ1-2	CASSQTDREGSGYTF
TRBV7-9	TRBJ2-2	CASSLSGGLQNTGELFF
TRBV18	TRBJ2-2	CASSPTRTGELFF
TRBV4-1	TRBJ2-5	CASSQKSFLAGGYETQYF
TRBV9	TRBJ2-1	CASTPSAVSSYNEQFF
TRBV7-9	TRBJ1-2	CASSSLYGYTF
TRBV5-4	TRBJ1-1	CASSLGQGGNTEAFF
TRBV3-1/TRBV3-2	TRBJ2-1	CASSPWTGVDEQFF
TRBV4-2	TRBJ1-4	CASSPSDRGNEKLFF
TRBV5-1	TRBJ2-1	CASSLGLAGYNEQFF
TRBV19	TRBJ1-1	CASSGAQSGGTEAFF
TRBV6-5	TRBJ2-7	CASRPGGRSLEQYF
TRBV9	TRBJ2-5	CASSPSGGSSGETQYF